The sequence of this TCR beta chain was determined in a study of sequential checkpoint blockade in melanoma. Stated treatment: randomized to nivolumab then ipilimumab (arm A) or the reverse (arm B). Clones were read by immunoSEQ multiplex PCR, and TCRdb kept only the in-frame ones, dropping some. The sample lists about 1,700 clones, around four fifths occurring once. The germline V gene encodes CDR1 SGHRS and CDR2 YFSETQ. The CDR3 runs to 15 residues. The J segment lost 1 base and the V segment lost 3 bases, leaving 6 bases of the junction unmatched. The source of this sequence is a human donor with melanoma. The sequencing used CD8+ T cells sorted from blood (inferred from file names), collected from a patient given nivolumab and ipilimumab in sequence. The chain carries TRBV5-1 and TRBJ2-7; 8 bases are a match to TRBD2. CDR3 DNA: TGCGCCAGCAGCTCGGCGGGAGGATATTCCTACGAGCAGTACTTC. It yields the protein CASSSAGGYSYEQYF. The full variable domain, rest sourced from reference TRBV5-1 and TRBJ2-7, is KAGVTQTPRYLIKTRGQQVTLSCSPISGHRSVSWYQQTPGQGLQFLFEYFSETQRNKGNFPGRFSGRQFSNSRSEMNVSTLELGDSALYLCASSSAGGYSYEQYFGPGTRLTVT.